This is a list of T cell receptor beta chains from one sample in a study of blood T cell repertoires in COVID-19. Libraries were prepared by immunoSEQ multiplex PCR; TCRdb keeps only in-frame clonotypes and omits some of them. Among some 180,000 clones listed, 70% to 80% were seen once. The sample comprised peripheral blood. Every receptor here comes from a man aged 45-65 years who had recovered from COVID-19. Both conserved end residues are part of each CDR3. D genes are given only for firm matches. Where a row states a size, it is once, few, many or the class of an expanded clone; other rows omit it.

V	J	D	size	DNA	CDR3
TRBV7-9	TRBJ2-1	NA	NA	TGTGCCAGCGAGCAGGGAACCTACAATGAGCAGTTCTTC	CASEQGTYNEQFF
TRBV2	TRBJ1-3	TRBD1	NA	TGTGCCACCAGACAGGGGGCTAACGGAAACACCATATATTTT	CATRQGANGNTIYF
TRBV7-8	TRBJ1-6	TRBD1	few	TGTGCCAGCAGCTTGGGACAGACGAATTCACCCCTCCACTTT	CASSLGQTNSPLHF
TRBV29-1	TRBJ1-3	NA	NA	TGCAGCGTACAGATCTCTGGAAACACCATATATTTT	CSVQISGNTIYF
TRBV30	TRBJ2-3	TRBD2	NA	TGTGCCTGGAGGACTAGCGGGCTCTCCGCGACAGATACGCAGTATTTT	CAWRTSGLSATDTQYF
TRBV9	TRBJ2-6	NA	NA	TGTGCCAGCAGCGTAGAAGGGGGATCGGCCAACGTCCTGACTTTC	CASSVEGGSANVLTF
TRBV9	TRBJ1-1	NA	NA	TGTGCCAGCAGCGTCGATCCCGGGACTGAAGCTTTCTTT	CASSVDPGTEAFF
TRBV4-2	TRBJ2-3	TRBD1	NA	TGTGCCAGCAGCCAAAAGGGGGCCAGACAGAGCACAGATACGCAGTATTTT	CASSQKGARQSTDTQYF
TRBV29-1	TRBJ2-7	NA	NA	TGCAGCGTTGAAACCGGGGGCGAGCAGTACTTC	CSVETGGEQYF
TRBV15	TRBJ2-1	TRBD2	NA	TGTGCCACCAGCAGCGGGAGGGGGGATTACAATGAGCAGTTCTTC	CATSSGRGDYNEQFF
TRBV4-3	TRBJ2-3	NA	NA	TGCGCCAGCAGCCAAGCTACGGCGGGATCTGATAATACGCAGTATTTT	CASSQATAGSDNTQYF